A single sample gave rise to the 25 T cell receptor beta chains below, sequenced in a study of cytomegalovirus exposure and HLA in healthy donors. PCR was performed using 60 Vbeta and 13 Jbeta primers. The table came from immunoSEQ multiplex PCR; TCRdb's copy has only in-frame clones and leaves some out. The profile shows 250,000 to 350,000 clones, approximately 80% of them singletons. Sequenced: PBMCs. Every receptor here comes from a girl aged 2-10 years in good health and CMV-seronegative.

V and J are TRBV7-9 and TRBJ2-7; D uncertain. Looked up from germline, CDR1 is SEHNR and CDR2 is FQNEAQ (reference sequence). The CDR3 loop spans 14 amino acids. V dropped 3 bases and J dropped 0 bases, with 9 bases sitting between them. In DNA, the CDR3 is TGTGCCAGCAGCTTTTCCGTCGGCTCCTACGAGCAGTACTTC. Translating gives CASSFSVGSYEQYF.

The chain employs TRBV5-1 and TRBJ1-1, with TRBD1 as a possible D gene (6 bases). In germline, CDR1 is SGHRS, CDR2 YFSETQ. The CDR3 totals 15 residues. V was shortened by 4 bases and J by 1 base, with 14 bases between the two germline ends. The chain's CDR3 is CASSNYPQGNTEAFF. In nucleotides, the CDR3 is TGCGCCAGCAGCAACTATCCACAGGGGAACACTGAAGCTTTCTTT.

The chain combines TRBV4-1 with TRBJ2-7; 7 bases are a match to TRBD2. Germline V CDR1 and CDR2: MGHRA, YSYEKL. There are 15 residues in the CDR3. With V trimmed by 4 bases and J by 2 bases, 8 bases remained unmatched. The CDR3 here is CASSPGRGTPYEQYF. CDR3 nucleotides: TGCGCCAGCAGCCCTGGGCGGGGGACCCCCTACGAGCAGTACTTC.

V is TRBV5-1 and J is TRBJ2-3; D might be TRBD2 (5 bases). Germline V gives CDR1 SGHRS, CDR2 YFSETQ. The V and J ends lost 0 bases and 0 bases respectively, with 8 bases between them. The CDR3 has 15 amino acids. The CDR3 DNA is TGCGCCAGCAGCTTGGATCCGGGGAGCACAGATACGCAGTATTTT. This sequence encodes CASSLDPGSTDTQYF.

This sequence joins TRBV6-5 and TRBJ1-5, with 8 bases matching TRBD1. The CDR3 loop spans 15 amino acids. Germline CDR1 MNHEY, CDR2 SVGAGI. The V gene end was trimmed by 10 bases and the J gene end by 2 bases; junction bases not matched to a gene: 10. The CDR3 sequence is CAKDRVLGGNQPQHF. In DNA form, the CDR3 reads TGTGCCAAGGACAGGGTGTTAGGCGGCAATCAGCCCCAGCATTTT.

The chain combines TRBV27 with TRBJ2-3, with 15 bases matching TRBD2. The CDR3 sequence is 18 residues long. Germline V gene sequence: CDR1 MNHEY, CDR2 SMNVEV (reference sequence). J was trimmed by 4 bases and V by 5 bases; bases with no gene match: 10. The CDR3 DNA follows: TGTGCCAGCAGTCGGACTAGCGGGAGGGCCCAGGCCGCAGATACGCAGTATTTT. Translating gives CASSRTSGRAQAADTQYF.

The V call is TRBV13, the J call TRBJ2-5; 7 positions match TRBD2. Per germline, CDR1 PRHDT and CDR2 FYEKMQ (reference sequence). CDR3 length: 16 amino acids. Trimming took 5 bases from V and 7 from J; bases not matched to a gene: 16. CDR3 bases: TGTGCCAGCAGCCTTCTGGAGGGAGGGCGATCGGGGACCCAGTACTTC. Its protein is CASSLLEGGRSGTQYF.

The chain links TRBV29-1 to TRBJ1-1; TRBD1 matches at 10 bases. The CDR3 loop spans 13 amino acids. After removal of 6 bases from V and 5 bases from J, the junction contained 6 bases not matched to a gene. The germline gives CDR1 SQVTM, CDR2 ANQGSEA. The CDR3 here is CSVRQGAGTEAFF. In DNA form, the CDR3 reads TGCAGCGTACGACAGGGGGCTGGGACTGAAGCTTTCTTT.

In the case of this clone: Within the sample, other DNA sequences also encode this same CDR3. The J gene is TRBJ2-7, the V gene TRBV27; 8 bases agree with TRBD2. Germline lookup yields CDR1 MNHEY and CDR2 SMNVEV (reference sequence). The CDR3 totals 14 residues. The junction had 4 bases not matched to a gene; V was cut back by 5 bases and J by 1 base. This CDR3 reads CASSSSGISYEQYF. In DNA, the CDR3 is TGTGCCAGCAGTAGTAGCGGGATATCCTACGAGCAGTACTTC.

The V call is TRBV27, the J call TRBJ2-7, with 9 bases lining up with TRBD2. The junction had 3 bases not matched to a gene; V was cut back by 8 bases and J by 1 base. Germline assignment: CDR1 MNHEY and CDR2 SMNVEV (reference sequence). This CDR3 has 13 amino acids. The chain's CDR3 is CASASGTSYEQYF. The CDR3, as DNA: TGTGCCAGCGCTAGCGGGACTTCCTACGAGCAGTACTTC.

The chain employs TRBV6-1 and TRBJ1-3; TRBD1 matches at 9 bases. This CDR3 has 14 amino acids. Germline CDR1 is MNHNS and CDR2 is SASEGT. V lost 6 bases, J lost 2 bases, and 2 bases stayed unmatched. CDR3 protein: CASSWDRAGNTIYF. The CDR3 nucleotides are TGTGCCAGCAGCTGGGACAGGGCTGGAAACACCATATATTTT.

The chain employs TRBV7-6 and TRBJ2-5; no clear D. The length of the CDR3 is 14 residues. The V end was cut by 2 bases, the J end by 4 bases, with 11 bases between. Looked up from germline, CDR1 is SGHVS and CDR2 is FNYEAQ. The CDR3 sequence: CASSLSRSRETQYF. The CDR3 DNA reads as TGTGCCAGCAGCTTATCACGGAGTCGAGAGACCCAGTACTTC.

This sequence joins TRBV11-2 and TRBJ2-7; TRBD2 matches 13 bases. V was clipped by 5 bases and J by 2 bases; unmatched bases: 12. The CDR3 is 18 amino acids. Germline lookup yields CDR1 SGHAT and CDR2 FQNNGV. CDR3 protein: CASSQTPGLAGFAYEQYF. The CDR3 nucleotides are TGTGCCAGCAGCCAGACTCCGGGACTAGCGGGGTTCGCCTACGAGCAGTACTTC.

The chain recombines TRBV2 with TRBJ1-2; D remains unclear. CDR1 is SNHLY and CDR2 is FYNNEI in the germline V gene. The CDR3 has 12 residues. V gave up 2 bases and J gave up 8 bases, with 9 bases separating them. In nucleotides, the CDR3 is TGTGCCAGCAGTGAATACGGGTACGGCTACACCTTC. Encoded protein: CASSEYGYGYTF.

The chain has TRBV23-1 and TRBJ2-3; D ambiguous. TRBV23-1 is flagged as an ORF with uncertain function. V lost 3 bases, J lost 1 base, and 5 bases lay in between. This CDR3 spans 13 amino acids. The CDR3 protein is CASSQARTDTQYF. CDR3 sequence (DNA): TGCGCCAGCAGTCAGGCACGCACAGATACGCAGTATTTT.

The chain employs TRBV7-3 and TRBJ2-2; D might be TRBD2 (6 bases). The CDR3 consists of 16 residues. Germline CDR1 reads SGHTA; CDR2 reads FQGTGA. V was shortened by 4 bases and J by 7 bases, with 19 bases between the two germline ends. The CDR3: CASSYSGAQEGGELFF. The CDR3 DNA is TGTGCCAGCAGCTATTCGGGAGCTCAAGAGGGCGGGGAGCTGTTTTTT. Combining the CDR3 with reference TRBV7-3 and TRBJ2-2 gives the whole variable domain GAGVSQTPSNKVTEKGKYVELRCDPISGHTALYWYRQSLGQGPEFLIYFQGTGAADDSGLPNDRFFAVRPEGSVSTLKIQRTERGDSAVYLCASSYSGAQEGGELFFGEGSRLTVL.

The rearrangement links TRBV4-2 to TRBJ1-2; D is unresolved. V lost 1 base and J lost 14, with 11 bases in between. The CDR3 length is 11 residues. CDR1 is LGHNA and CDR2 is YNFKEQ in the germline V gene. This CDR3 reads CASSQGAQLTF. The CDR3, as DNA: TGTGCCAGCAGCCAAGGGGCTCAGCTAACCTTC.

CDR3 DNA: TGTGCCAGCAGCTCTAGCGTGGGGCTACAAGAGACCCAGTACTTC. This gives the protein CASSSSVGLQETQYF. The V and J genes are TRBV7-9 and TRBJ2-5, with D possibly TRBD2 on 6 matching bases. Germline V lookup: CDR1 SEHNR, CDR2 FQNEAQ (reference sequence). The CDR3 runs to 15 residues. The V and J ends lost 4 bases and 2 bases respectively, with 14 bases between them.

The chain joins TRBV10-3 to TRBJ2-7, with D perhaps TRBD2 (5 bases). Germline CDR1 and CDR2: ENHRY and SYGVKD. V lost 3 bases to trimming and J lost 9 bases, with 18 bases between them. The CDR3 has 14 amino acids. The CDR3, as DNA: TGTGCCATCAGTGATGCATATGAGGGTTCGGTGCAGTACTTC. It is translated as CAISDAYEGSVQYF.

The V and J genes are TRBV9 and TRBJ2-3; 7 nucleotides align to TRBD1. This CDR3 region has 16 residues. Germline V gene data show CDR1 as SGDLS and CDR2 as YYNGEE. Trimming cost V 1 base and J 5 bases; bases outside gene matches: 10. DNA of the CDR3: TGTGCCAGCAGCGTAAGTGACAGGGTGTCGGGAGATACGCAGTATTTT. This encodes CASSVSDRVSGDTQYF.

The chain is built from TRBV19 and TRBJ2-7, with TRBD2 matching over 8 bases. Per germline, CDR1 LNHDA and CDR2 SQIVND (reference sequence). V lost 7 bases and J lost 2; bases outside the gene matches: 13. The CDR3 runs 16 residues. Written as DNA, the CDR3 is TGTGCCAGTAAGGGACCTAACGGGAGGGGTGCCTACGAGCAGTACTTC. Amino acids: CASKGPNGRGAYEQYF.

The chain joins TRBV5-1 to TRBJ2-6, with D unresolved. Trimming stripped 0 bases from V and 0 bases from J, with 7 bases between. The germline V gene has CDR1 SGHRS and CDR2 YFSETQ. CDR3 length: 16 amino acids. CDR3 protein: CASSLASFSGANVLTF. The CDR3 nucleotides read TGCGCCAGCAGCTTGGCCTCGTTCTCTGGGGCCAACGTCCTGACTTTC.

The chain is built from TRBV19 and TRBJ1-5, with a possible D match to TRBD1 (5 bases). Between the trimmed V and J ends, which lost 2 bases and 2 bases, there was a span of 13 bases. The CDR3 consists of 16 residues. The V gene's germline CDR1 is LNHDA and CDR2 SQIVND (reference sequence). For the CDR3, the DNA is TGTGCCAGTAGTATATTGGTAGGGGCGGGCAATCAGCCCCAGCATTTT. Translating gives CASSILVGAGNQPQHF. The full variable domain, with the rest looked up from reference TRBV19 and TRBJ1-5, is DGGITQSPKYLFRKEGQNVTLSCEQNLNHDAMYWYRQDPGQGLRLIYYSQIVNDFQKGDIAEGYSVSREKKESFPLTVTSAQKNPTAFYLCASSILVGAGNQPQHFGDGTRLSIL.

CDR3 region: CASSVQGYGYTF. CDR3 nucleotide sequence: TGTGCCAGCAGCGTCCAGGGCTATGGCTACACCTTC. The chain joins TRBV5-6 to TRBJ1-2; D might be TRBD1 (5 bases). Between the trimmed V and J ends, which lost 4 bases and 4 bases, there was a span of 8 bases. Germline lookup yields CDR1 SGHDT and CDR2 YYEEEE. The CDR3 extends over 12 amino acids. Filled out from reference TRBV5-6 and TRBJ1-2, the complete variable domain reads DAGVTQSPTHLIKTRGQQVTLRCSPKSGHDTVSWYQQALGQGPQFIFQYYEEEERQRGNFPDRFSGHQFPNYSSELNVNALLLGDSALYLCASSVQGYGYTFGSGTRLTVV.

This chain uses TRBV9 with TRBJ2-1; 9 bases map to TRBD2. Germline V gene data show CDR1 as SGDLS and CDR2 as YYNGEE. Trimming removed 0 bases from V and 10 bases from J; junction bases left unmatched: 14. The CDR3 loop spans 17 amino acids. In nucleotides, the CDR3 is TGTGCCAGCAGCGTAGGAGGTTTGCGGGAGGGCCACGGGGAGCAGTTCTTC. It yields the protein CASSVGGLREGHGEQFF.